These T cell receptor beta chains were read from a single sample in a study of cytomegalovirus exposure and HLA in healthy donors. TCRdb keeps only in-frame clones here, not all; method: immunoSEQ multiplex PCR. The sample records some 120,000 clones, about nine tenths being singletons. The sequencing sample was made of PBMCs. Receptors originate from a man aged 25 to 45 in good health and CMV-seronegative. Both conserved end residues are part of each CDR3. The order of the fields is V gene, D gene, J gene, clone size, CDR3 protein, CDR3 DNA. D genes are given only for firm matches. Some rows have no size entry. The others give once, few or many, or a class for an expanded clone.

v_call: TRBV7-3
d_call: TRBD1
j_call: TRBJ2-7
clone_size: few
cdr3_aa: CASSLLGQGLSEQYF
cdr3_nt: TGTGCCAGCAGCTTATTGGGACAGGGGCTAAGCGAGCAGTACTTC

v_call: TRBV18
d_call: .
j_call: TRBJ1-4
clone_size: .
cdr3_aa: CASSSDEKLFF
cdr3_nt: TGTGCCAGCTCATCCGATGAAAAACTGTTTTTT

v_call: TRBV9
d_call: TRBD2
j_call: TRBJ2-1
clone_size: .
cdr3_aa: CASSTGTSGRVNEQFF
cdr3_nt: TGTGCCAGCAGCACCGGGACTAGCGGGAGAGTTAATGAGCAGTTCTTC

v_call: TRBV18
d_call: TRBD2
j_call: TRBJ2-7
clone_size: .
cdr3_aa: CASSPLGTGTSGRRSEQYF
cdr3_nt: TGTGCCAGCTCACCACTGGGGACCGGGACTAGCGGGAGGAGAAGCGAGCAGTACTTC

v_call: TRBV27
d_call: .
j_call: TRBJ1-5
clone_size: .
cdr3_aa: CASSGSEYSNQPQHF
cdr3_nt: TGTGCCAGCAGTGGGTCGGAGTATAGCAATCAGCCCCAGCATTTT

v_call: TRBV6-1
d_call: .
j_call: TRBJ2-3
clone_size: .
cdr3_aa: CASSELGRRTDTQYF
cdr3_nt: TGTGCCAGCAGTGAATTGGGGCGGCGCACAGATACGCAGTATTTT

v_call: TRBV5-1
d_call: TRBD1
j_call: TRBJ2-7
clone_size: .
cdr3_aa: CASSPGDRDTYEQYF
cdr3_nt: TGCGCCAGCAGCCCCGGGGACAGAGACACCTACGAGCAGTACTTC

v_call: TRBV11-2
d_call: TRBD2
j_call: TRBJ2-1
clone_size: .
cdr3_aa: CASSLGFAGVYYNEQFF
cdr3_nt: TGTGCCAGCAGCTTAGGATTTGCGGGAGTATACTACAATGAGCAGTTCTTC

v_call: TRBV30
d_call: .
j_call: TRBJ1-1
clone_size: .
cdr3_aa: CAWSRGMNTEAFF
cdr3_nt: TGTGCCTGGAGTCGGGGAATGAACACTGAAGCTTTCTTT

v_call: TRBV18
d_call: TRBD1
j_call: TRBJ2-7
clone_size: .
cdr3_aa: CASSLGTDYEQYF
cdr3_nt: TGTGCCAGCTCCTTAGGGACAGACTACGAGCAGTACTTC

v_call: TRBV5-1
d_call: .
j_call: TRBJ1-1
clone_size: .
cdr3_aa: CASSLFRVGGTEAFF
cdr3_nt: TGCGCCAGCAGCTTGTTTCGGGTAGGGGGTACTGAAGCTTTCTTT

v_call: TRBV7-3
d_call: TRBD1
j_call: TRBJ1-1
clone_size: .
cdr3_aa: CASSFTGGSEAFF
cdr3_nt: TGTGCCAGCAGCTTTACAGGGGGCTCTGAAGCTTTCTTT

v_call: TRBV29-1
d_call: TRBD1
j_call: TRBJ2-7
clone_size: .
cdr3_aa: CSVSYMRSQGAWEQYF
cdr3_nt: TGCAGCGTTAGTTATATGCGATCCCAGGGGGCATGGGAGCAGTACTTC

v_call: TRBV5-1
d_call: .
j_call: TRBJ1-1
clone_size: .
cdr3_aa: CASSPKGQNTEAFF
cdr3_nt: TGCGCCAGCAGCCCGAAGGGACAGAACACTGAAGCTTTCTTT

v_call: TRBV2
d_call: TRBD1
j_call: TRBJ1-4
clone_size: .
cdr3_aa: CASMGDSKSEKLFF
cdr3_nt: TGTGCCAGCATGGGGGACAGTAAGTCTGAAAAACTGTTTTTT

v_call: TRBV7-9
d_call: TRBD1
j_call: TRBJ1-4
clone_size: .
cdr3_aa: CASSPIDRGGNEKLFF
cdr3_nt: TGTGCCAGCAGCCCTATAGACAGGGGAGGGAATGAAAAACTGTTTTTT

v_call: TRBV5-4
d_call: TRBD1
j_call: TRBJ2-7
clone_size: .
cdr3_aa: CASSSYRDRPGYEQYF
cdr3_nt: TGTGCCAGCAGCTCTTACCGGGACAGGCCCGGCTACGAGCAGTACTTC

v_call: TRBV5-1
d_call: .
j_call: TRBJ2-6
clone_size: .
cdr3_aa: CASSLGPGGANVLTF
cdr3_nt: TGCGCCAGCAGCTTGGGGCCCGGGGGGGCCAACGTCCTGACTTTC

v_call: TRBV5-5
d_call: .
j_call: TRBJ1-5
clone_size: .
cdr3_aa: CASSLGGANNQPQHF
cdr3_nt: TGTGCCAGCAGCTTAGGGGGGGCTAACAATCAGCCCCAGCATTTT

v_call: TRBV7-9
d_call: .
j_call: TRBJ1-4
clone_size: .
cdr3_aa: CASSPRGGGINEKLFF
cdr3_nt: TGTGCCAGCAGCCCCCGCGGTGGGGGGATTAATGAAAAACTGTTTTTT

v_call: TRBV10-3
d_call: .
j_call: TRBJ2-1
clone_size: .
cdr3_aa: CAISEREDSYNEQFF
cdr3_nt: TGTGCCATCAGTGAGAGGGAGGACTCCTACAATGAGCAGTTCTTC

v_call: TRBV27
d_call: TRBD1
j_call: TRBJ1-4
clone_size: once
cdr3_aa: CASRETGPDEKLFF
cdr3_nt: TGTGCCAGCAGGGAGACAGGGCCGGATGAAAAACTGTTTTTT

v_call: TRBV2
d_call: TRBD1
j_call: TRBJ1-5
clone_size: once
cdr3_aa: CASRGQGLDQPQHF
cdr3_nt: TGTGCCAGCAGGGGACAGGGTTTGGATCAGCCCCAGCATTTT

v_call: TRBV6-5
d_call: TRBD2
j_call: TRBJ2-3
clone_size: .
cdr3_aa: CASSYTSGSLDTQYF
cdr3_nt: TGTGCCAGCAGTTATACTAGCGGGAGTTTGGATACGCAGTATTTT

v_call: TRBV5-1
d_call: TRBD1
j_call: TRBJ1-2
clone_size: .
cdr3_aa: CASQLTGASPGGYTF
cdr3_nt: TGCGCCAGCCAACTCACAGGGGCTTCCCCTGGGGGCTACACCTTC

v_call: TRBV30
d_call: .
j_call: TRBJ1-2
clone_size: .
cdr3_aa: CAWGSGANYGYTF
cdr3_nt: TGTGCCTGGGGGAGTGGAGCTAACTATGGCTACACCTTC

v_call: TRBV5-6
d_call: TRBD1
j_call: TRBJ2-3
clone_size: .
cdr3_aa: CASSWGQGIGTDTQYF
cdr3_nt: TGTGCCAGCAGCTGGGGACAGGGGATTGGCACAGATACGCAGTATTTT

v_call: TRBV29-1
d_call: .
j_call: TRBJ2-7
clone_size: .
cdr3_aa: CSVLTGTYEQYF
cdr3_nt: TGCAGCGTCCTGACAGGTACCTACGAGCAGTACTTC

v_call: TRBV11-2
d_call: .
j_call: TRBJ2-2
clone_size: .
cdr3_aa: CASSLARANTGELFF
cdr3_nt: TGTGCCAGCAGCTTAGCACGGGCGAACACCGGGGAGCTGTTTTTT

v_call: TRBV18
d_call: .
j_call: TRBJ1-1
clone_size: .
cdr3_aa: CASSPTAPEAFF
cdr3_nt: TGTGCCAGCTCACCGACTGCCCCTGAAGCTTTCTTT

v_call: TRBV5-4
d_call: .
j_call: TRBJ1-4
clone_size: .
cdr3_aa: CASSRFSEKLFF
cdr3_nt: TGTGCCAGCAGCCGTTTTAGTGAAAAACTGTTTTTT

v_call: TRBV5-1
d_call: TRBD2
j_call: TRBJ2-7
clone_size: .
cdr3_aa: CASSLRGSGDYEQYF
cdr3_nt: TGCGCCAGCAGCTTGAGAGGTAGCGGGGACTACGAGCAGTACTTC

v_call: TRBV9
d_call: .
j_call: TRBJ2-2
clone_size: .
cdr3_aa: CASSTVLTGELFF
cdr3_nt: TGTGCCAGCAGCACAGTCCTGACCGGGGAGCTGTTTTTT

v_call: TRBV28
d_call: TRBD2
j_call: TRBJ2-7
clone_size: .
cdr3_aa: CASSYALAGISYEQYF
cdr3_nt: TGTGCCAGCAGTTATGCACTAGCGGGTATCTCCTACGAGCAGTACTTC

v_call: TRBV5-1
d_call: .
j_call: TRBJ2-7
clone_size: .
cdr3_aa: CASSPSGFLIAEQYF
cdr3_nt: TGCGCCAGCAGCCCTTCCGGGTTTTTAATTGCCGAGCAGTACTTC

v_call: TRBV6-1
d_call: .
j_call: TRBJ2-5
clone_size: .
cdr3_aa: CASSAEGIETQYF
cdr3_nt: TGTGCCAGCAGTGCGGAGGGGATAGAGACCCAGTACTTC

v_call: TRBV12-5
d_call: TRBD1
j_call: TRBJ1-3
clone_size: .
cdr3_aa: CASGLGTGASGNTIYF
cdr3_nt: TGTGCTAGTGGTTTGGGGACAGGTGCCTCTGGAAACACCATATATTTT

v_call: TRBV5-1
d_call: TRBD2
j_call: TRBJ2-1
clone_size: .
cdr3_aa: CASSLAAGGSYNEQFF
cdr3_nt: TGCGCCAGCAGCTTGGCAGCGGGAGGCTCCTACAATGAGCAGTTCTTC

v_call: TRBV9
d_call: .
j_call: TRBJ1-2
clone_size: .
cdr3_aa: CATGGANYGYTF
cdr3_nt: TGTGCCACCGGAGGGGCTAACTATGGCTACACCTTC

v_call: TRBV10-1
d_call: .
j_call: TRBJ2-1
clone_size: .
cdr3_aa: CASSESLEPGPRGEQFF
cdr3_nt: TGCGCCAGCAGTGAGTCTCTGGAGCCGGGCCCTAGGGGTGAGCAGTTCTTC